Presented here are 27 T cell receptor beta chains from one specimen sequenced in a study of T cells in Graves' hyperthyroidism and ophthalmopathy. The source material, RNA transcripts, was used to amplify TCR beta CDR3 regions. Primed by the HTBI set, a first-round RT-PCR was run on the TCR CDR3. TCRdb recomputed calls from the multiplex PCR reads with MiXCR, one row per CDR3 protein. Found here are under 350,000 distinct CDR3 sequences, 20% to 30% of them singletons; the top ten hold roughly a quarter. The sample comprised blood. The receptors derive from a man aged 35 to 55 with Graves' hyperthyroidism that later progressed to Graves' ophthalmopathy.

This clonotype was observed many times. V and J are TRBV28 and TRBJ1-1; D gene unclear. Germline V CDR1 and CDR2: MDHEN, SYDVKM. The CDR3 has 14 residues. V lost 5 bases, J lost 0 bases, and 10 bases lay in between. The CDR3 coding sequence is TGTGCCAGCAGTCGGCTCCTAGTGAACACTGAAGCTTTCTTT. Its protein is CASSRLLVNTEAFF.

This chain connects TRBV18 to TRBJ2-6, with D perhaps matching TRBD2 (5 bases). The CDR3 has 16 amino acids. Trimming cost V 6 bases and J 0 bases, with 12 bases left between them. CDR1 and CDR2 from the germline V gene are KGHSH and LQKENI. This chain's CDR3 is CASSPRESSGANVLTF. The CDR3 DNA is TGTGCCAGCTCGCCCCGGGAATCCTCTGGGGCCAACGTCCTGACTTTC.

This clonotype was recorded at least ten times. The gene calls are TRBV27 and TRBJ2-7; D may be TRBD1 or TRBD2 (5 bases each). The germline V and J ends were trimmed by 5 bases and 0 bases, with 20 bases remaining between them. The CDR3 covers 17 residues. CDR1 is MNHEY, CDR2 SMNVEV, per germline (reference sequence). The CDR3 bases are TGTGCCAGCAGTACCTACCCTGGGGCAGGGAGCTCCTACGAGCAGTACTTC. It encodes CASSTYPGAGSSYEQYF.

This clonotype was counted at least ten times. The chain employs TRBV12-3 or TRBV12-4 and TRBJ2-5; 8 bases match TRBD1. CDR3 length: 14 amino acids. Unmatched junction bases numbered 3, after V lost 1 base and J lost 5 bases. CDR3 bases: TGTGCCAGCAGTTTAGTCTGGACAGGGGAGACCCAGTACTTC. Residues: CASSLVWTGETQYF.

This clonotype was detected many times. The chain uses TRBV7-8 and TRBJ2-2; no clear D. There are 15 residues in the CDR3. The germline gives CDR1 SGHVS, CDR2 FQNEAQ. The V end lost 1 base, the J end lost 6 bases, and 12 bases lay between the germline ends. The CDR3 nucleotides are TGTGCCAGCAGCTTAGGACGGTCGCGCGCCGGGGAGCTGTTTTTT. Translating gives CASSLGRSRAGELFF.

This clonotype was recorded many times. The CDR3, as DNA: TGTGCCAGCAAGAAGGGTACCCAGCCCCAGCATTTT. As protein: CASKKGTQPQHF. The gene calls are TRBV6-1 and TRBJ1-5, with D unresolved. This CDR3 contains 12 residues. Per germline, CDR1 MNHNS and CDR2 SASEGT. V lost 7 bases and J 7 bases, leaving 11 bases between the germline ends.

This clonotype was seen at least ten times. CDR3 amino acids: CSVAGRAGNEAFF. The CDR3 coding sequence is TGCAGCGTGGCCGGGAGGGCTGGGAATGAAGCTTTCTTT. The chain couples TRBV29-1 to TRBJ1-1; D is uncertain. The germline CDR1 and CDR2 sequences are SQVTM and ANQGSEA. The V and J ends lost 6 bases and 7 bases respectively, with 18 bases between them. The CDR3 runs to 13 residues.

CDR3 bases: TGTGCCAGCAAGACCGGGACAGGGTTTTACGAGCAGTACTTC. Translated, it gives CASKTGTGFYEQYF. The V call is TRBV6-1, the J call TRBJ2-7; 9 bases match TRBD1. Unmatched junction bases numbered 8, after V lost 7 bases and J lost 4 bases. The CDR3 has 14 residues. Looked up from germline, CDR1 is MNHNS and CDR2 is SASEGT.

Many counts were recorded for this clonotype. This rearrangement joins TRBV12-3 or TRBV12-4 to TRBJ2-5, with D perhaps matching TRBD1 (6 bases). This CDR3 has 16 amino acids. V dropped 6 bases and J dropped 2 bases, with 19 bases sitting between them. CDR3 nucleotides: TGTGCCAGCAGCCCCGGGTGGGGGCGCCGACAAGAGACCCAGTACTTC. This codes for CASSPGWGRRQETQYF.

This clonotype has ten or more counts. The V call is TRBV12-3 or TRBV12-4, the J call TRBJ2-5, with 8 positions matching TRBD1. V was clipped by 5 bases and J by 5 bases; unmatched bases: 10. The CDR3 extends over 15 amino acids. CDR3 bases: TGTGCCAGCAGTCCCCGGGCAGGGGGCAGGGAGACCCAGTACTTC. It translates to CASSPRAGGRETQYF.

This chain joins TRBV6-2 or TRBV6-3 and TRBJ2-7, with 8 positions matching TRBD1. This CDR3 contains 15 residues. With V trimmed by 7 bases and J by 2 bases, 10 bases remained unmatched. CDR1 is MNHEY, CDR2 SVGEGT, per germline. CDR3 region: CASKIADRETYEQYF. CDR3 nucleotide sequence: TGTGCCAGCAAAATAGCGGACAGGGAAACCTACGAGCAGTACTTC.

This clonotype was detected only a few times. The chain recombines TRBV11-2 with TRBJ1-4, with D maybe TRBD1 (5 bases). The germline CDR1 and CDR2 sequences are SGHAT and FQNNGV. Trimming took 4 bases from V and 6 from J, leaving 24 bases between them. The CDR3 runs 18 residues. This CDR3 is CASSSLDADIDSHEKLFF. Here the CDR3 DNA reads TGTGCCAGCAGCTCGTTAGACGCGGACATCGACTCTCATGAAAAACTGTTTTTT.

This clonotype appeared many times. V and J are TRBV28 and TRBJ1-2; 9 bases align to TRBD1. Germline CDR1 is MDHEN and CDR2 is SYDVKM. The CDR3 spans 17 residues. V shed 4 bases and J 4 bases; nucleotides not matched to a gene: 13. The CDR3 nucleotides read TGTGCCAGCAGTTACGACCTGATCGCACAGGGGGCCTATGGCTACACCTTC. Translated: CASSYDLIAQGAYGYTF.

The chain links TRBV28 to TRBJ2-7, with a weak D call TRBD1 (6 bases). V dropped 6 bases and J dropped 3 bases, with 12 bases sitting between them. Germline assignment: CDR1 MDHEN and CDR2 SYDVKM. The CDR3 runs 13 residues. The DNA for the CDR3 is TGTGCCAGCAGGCACGGGACAAACTACGAGCAGTACTTC. Protein sequence: CASRHGTNYEQYF.

The rearrangement uses TRBV28 and TRBJ2-7, with TRBD1 matching 8 bases. The CDR3 is made up of 15 amino acids. Germline V gives CDR1 MDHEN, CDR2 SYDVKM. The trim removed 3 bases at V and 2 bases at J, leaving 6 bases unmatched. The CDR3 loop is CASSLAGQVTYEQYF. DNA for the CDR3: TGTGCCAGCAGTTTGGCGGGACAGGTTACCTACGAGCAGTACTTC.

With regard to this clonotype: At one end the junction does not follow the germline gene, possibly because of a read error. The chain recombines TRBV28 with TRBJ1-1; D is perhaps TRBD1 (5 bases). The CDR3 extends over 16 amino acids. Germline V gene data show CDR1 as MDHEN and CDR2 as SYDVKM. CDR3 DNA: TGTGCCAGCAGTTTAGGGGGGTACCAGATGAACGCTGAAGCTTTCTTT. Translating it yields CASSLGGYQMNAEAFF.

The chain is built from TRBV5-6 and TRBJ2-7; 10 bases map to TRBD1. The CDR3 extends over 15 amino acids. Germline loops: CDR1 SGHDT, CDR2 YYEEEE. The trim removed 4 bases at V and 4 bases at J, leaving 8 bases unmatched. The CDR3 coding sequence is TGTGCCAGCAGCAAGCCGGGACAGGGGTTATACGAGCAGTACTTC. It is translated as CASSKPGQGLYEQYF.

This clonotype was counted many times. The V and J genes are TRBV28 and TRBJ1-1; D gene ambiguous. CDR1 and CDR2 from the germline V gene are MDHEN and SYDVKM. The CDR3 loop spans 14 amino acids. Between the trimmed V and J ends, which lost 6 bases and 3 bases, there was a span of 14 bases. CDR3 bases: TGTGCCAGCAGGACCGGCGCAGGACACACTGAAGCTTTCTTT. Protein product: CASRTGAGHTEAFF.

Ten or more counts support this clonotype. A much larger clone lies one base from this, so it may be a read error. The rearrangement uses TRBV2 and TRBJ2-2; 16 nucleotides agree with TRBD2. V lost 8 bases and J lost 3; bases outside the gene matches: 12. The CDR3 sequence is 19 residues long. CDR1 SNHLY and CDR2 FYNNEI come from the germline V gene. Here the CDR3 DNA reads TGTGCCAGCGGAAAGGGACTAGCGGGAGGGCCCTCGTACACCGGGGAGCTGTTTTTT. Translated: CASGKGLAGGPSYTGELFF.

The chain joins TRBV7-2 to TRBJ1-5, with D perhaps matching TRBD1 (5 bases). The germline V gene encodes CDR1 SGHTA and CDR2 FQGNSA. Trimming took 5 bases from V and 6 from J, leaving 14 bases between them. CDR3 length: 14 amino acids. The CDR3 DNA follows: TGTGCCAGCAGCATAGGGGTAGTAGCTCAGCCCCAGCATTTT. Amino acids: CASSIGVVAQPQHF.

This clonotype was seen repeatedly, ten times or more. The rearrangement uses TRBV4-1 and TRBJ2-5; D is perhaps TRBD2 (6 bases). V was cut by 0 bases and J by 5 bases, with 16 bases left in between. CDR1 and CDR2 (germline): MGHRA, YSYEKL. The CDR3 runs to 16 residues. The CDR3, as DNA: TGCGCCAGCAGCCAAGAGGTCGGAGGTGGGGGGGAGACCCAGTACTTC. Protein: CASSQEVGGGGETQYF.

This clonotype was observed a few times. V and J are TRBV29-1 and TRBJ2-2, with D possibly called TRBD1 or TRBD2 (5 bases each). The germline V gene encodes CDR1 SQVTM and CDR2 ANQGSEA. The CDR3 spans 13 residues. The V end was cut by 3 bases, the J end by 5 bases, with 10 bases between. The DNA for the CDR3 is TGCAGCGTTGAGGGGGTTAGTACCGGGGAGCTGTTTTTT. Encoded protein: CSVEGVSTGELFF.

This sequence joins TRBV28 and TRBJ2-2; weak D call: TRBD1 (5 bases). V was trimmed by 7 bases and J by 0 bases, leaving 9 bases between them. The CDR3 extends over 14 amino acids. Germline V gene lookup returns CDR1 MDHEN and CDR2 SYDVKM. This chain's CDR3 is CASKGPTNTGELFF. In nucleotides, the CDR3 is TGTGCCAGCAAGGGGCCTACGAACACCGGGGAGCTGTTTTTT. The entire variable domain, with the rest obtained from reference TRBV28 and TRBJ2-2, is as follows: DVKVTQSSRYLVKRTGEKVFLECVQDMDHENMFWYRQDPGLGLRLIYFSYDVKMKEKGDIPEGYSVSREKKERFSLILESASTNQTSMYLCASKGPTNTGELFFGEGSRLTVL.

The sample holds many counts of this clonotype. V is TRBV3-1 and J is TRBJ1-1; D may be TRBD1 (6 bases). This CDR3 has 14 amino acids. Trimming cost V 4 bases and J 4 bases, with 13 bases left between them. CDR1 LGHDT and CDR2 YNNKEL come from the germline V gene (reference sequence). In DNA, the CDR3 is TGTGCCAGCAGCCCAACAACAGGGAGCACTGAAGCTTTCTTT. Translation: CASSPTTGSTEAFF.

This clonotype was seen ten or more times. V usage is TRBV20-1 and J usage is TRBJ2-2; D is perhaps TRBD2 (5 bases). The CDR3 consists of 15 residues. Trimming stripped 1 base from V and 1 base from J, with 10 bases between. Germline values: CDR1 DFQATT, CDR2 SNEGSKA (reference sequence). Here the CDR3 DNA reads TGCAGTGCTAGAGTTGAGACTAAGAACACCGGGGAGCTGTTTTTT. It encodes CSARVETKNTGELFF.

This clonotype has only a few counts. The rearrangement uses TRBV7-2 and TRBJ1-6, with a possible D match to TRBD1 (6 bases). V was trimmed by 3 bases and J by 7 bases, leaving 13 bases between them. CDR3 size: 15 residues. Germline loops: CDR1 SGHTA, CDR2 FQGNSA. CDR3 DNA sequence: TGTGCCAGCAGCTTTATACAGGGAAGAAATTCACCCCTCCACTTT. This codes for CASSFIQGRNSPLHF.

This clonotype was recorded many times. The V and J genes are TRBV4-1 and TRBJ2-5; D possibly corresponds to TRBD1 (6 bases). Trimming removed 0 bases from V and 5 bases from J, with 19 bases in between. The length of the CDR3 is 17 residues. Germline values: CDR1 MGHRA, CDR2 YSYEKL. CDR3 amino acids: CASSQEGRQAAWETQYF. The CDR3 DNA reads as TGCGCCAGCAGCCAAGAAGGACGACAGGCCGCCTGGGAGACCCAGTACTTC.